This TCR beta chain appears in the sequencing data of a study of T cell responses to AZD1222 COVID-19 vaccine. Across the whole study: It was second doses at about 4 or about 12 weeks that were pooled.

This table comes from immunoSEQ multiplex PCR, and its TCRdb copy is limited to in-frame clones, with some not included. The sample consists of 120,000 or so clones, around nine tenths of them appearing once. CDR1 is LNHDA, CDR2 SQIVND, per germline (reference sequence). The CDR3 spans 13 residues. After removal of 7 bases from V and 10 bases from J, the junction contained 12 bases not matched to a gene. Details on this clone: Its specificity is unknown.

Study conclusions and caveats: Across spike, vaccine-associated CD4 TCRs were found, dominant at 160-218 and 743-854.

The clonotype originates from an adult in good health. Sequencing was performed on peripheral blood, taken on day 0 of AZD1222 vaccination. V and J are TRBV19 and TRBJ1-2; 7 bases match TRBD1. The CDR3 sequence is CASNFGTEGDYTF. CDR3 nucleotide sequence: TGTGCCAGTAACTTCGGGACAGAAGGAGACTACACCTTC. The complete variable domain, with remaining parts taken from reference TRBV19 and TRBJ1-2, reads DGGITQSPKYLFRKEGQNVTLSCEQNLNHDAMYWYRQDPGQGLRLIYYSQIVNDFQKGDIAEGYSVSREKKESFPLTVTSAQKNPTAFYLCASNFGTEGDYTFGSGTRLTVV.